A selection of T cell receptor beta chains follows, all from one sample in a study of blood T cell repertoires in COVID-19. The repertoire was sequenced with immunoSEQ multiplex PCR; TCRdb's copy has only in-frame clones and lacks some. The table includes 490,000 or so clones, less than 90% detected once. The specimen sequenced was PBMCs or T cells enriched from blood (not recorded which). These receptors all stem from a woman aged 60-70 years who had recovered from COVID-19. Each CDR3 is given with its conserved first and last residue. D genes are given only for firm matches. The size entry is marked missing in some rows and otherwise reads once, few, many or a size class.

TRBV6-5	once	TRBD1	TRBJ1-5	TGTGCCAGTAGACCAGGACAGGGAGCCTCCCAGCCCCAGCATTTT	CASRPGQGASQPQHF
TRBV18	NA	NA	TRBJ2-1	TGTGCCAGCTCACCTACAGGGTATTCCTACAATGAGCAGTTCTTC	CASSPTGYSYNEQFF
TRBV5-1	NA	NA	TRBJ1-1	TGCGCCAGCAGCAGGCCGGGGGTGAACACTGAAGCTTTCTTT	CASSRPGVNTEAFF
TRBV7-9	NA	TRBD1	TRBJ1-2	TGTGCCAGCAGCTCCACCGGGACAGGGGGTAACTATGGCTACACCTTC	CASSSTGTGGNYGYTF
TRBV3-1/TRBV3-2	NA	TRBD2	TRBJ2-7	TGTGCCAGCAGCCCCCCTGGACTAGACCTTTACGAGCAGTACTTC	CASSPPGLDLYEQYF
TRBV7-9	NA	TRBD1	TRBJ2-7	TGTGCCAGCAGCTCGCCGGGACAGGTTGGCGAGCAGTACTTC	CASSSPGQVGEQYF
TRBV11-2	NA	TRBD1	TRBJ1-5	TGTGCCAGCAGCAAAGGACAGGGATCGAACAATCAGCCCCAGCATTTT	CASSKGQGSNNQPQHF
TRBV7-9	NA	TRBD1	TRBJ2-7	TGTGCCAGCAGCCAAACGGGACAGGGGGCGTACGAGCAGTACTTC	CASSQTGQGAYEQYF
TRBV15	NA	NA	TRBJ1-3	TGTGCCACCAGCAGTGACAGGTTCTCTGGAAACACCATATATTTT	CATSSDRFSGNTIYF
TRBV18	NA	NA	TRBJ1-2	TGTGCTAGCGGGACTACCATCCTCTATGGCTACACCTTC	CASGTTILYGYTF
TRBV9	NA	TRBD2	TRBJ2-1	TGTGCCAGCAGCGTAGGACTAGCGGGGCAGCTAGCTGAGCAGTTCTTC	CASSVGLAGQLAEQFF
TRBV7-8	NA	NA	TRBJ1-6	TGTGCCAGCACGTACTCCTATAATTCACCCCTCCACTTT	CASTYSYNSPLHF
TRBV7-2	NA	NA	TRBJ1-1	TGTGCCAGCAGCCCCAGGGCGGGGTTGGGGAACACTGAAGCTTTCTTT	CASSPRAGLGNTEAFF
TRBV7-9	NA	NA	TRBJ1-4	TGTGCCAGCAGCTTAGCAGGGGGTGAAAAACTGTTTTTT	CASSLAGGEKLFF
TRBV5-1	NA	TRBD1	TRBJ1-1	TGCGCCAGCAGTTTCCGGACAGGGAGGAACACTGAAGCTTTCTTT	CASSFRTGRNTEAFF
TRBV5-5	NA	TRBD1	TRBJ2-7	TGTGCCAGCAGCTATGGGACAGGGGGATACGAGCAGTACTTC	CASSYGTGGYEQYF
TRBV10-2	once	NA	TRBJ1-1	TGCGCCAGCAGTGAGTCGAGAATAATGAACACTGAAGCTTTCTTT	CASSESRIMNTEAFF
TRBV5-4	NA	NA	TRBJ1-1	TGTGCCAGCAGCTTGGAGCCGGCTGAAGCTTTCTTT	CASSLEPAEAFF
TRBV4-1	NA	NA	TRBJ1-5	TGCGCCAGCAGCCAAGGAACAGCTCAGCCCCAGCATTTT	CASSQGTAQPQHF
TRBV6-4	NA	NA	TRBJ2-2	TGTGCCAGCAGACGGACAGACACCGGGGAGCTGTTTTTT	CASRRTDTGELFF
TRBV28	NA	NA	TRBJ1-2	TGTGCCAGCAGTTCAACAGCGAAGGGGGACTATGGCTACACCTTC	CASSSTAKGDYGYTF
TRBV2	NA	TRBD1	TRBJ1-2	TGTGCCAGCATTTCACAGGGGGCTGTCCCCCAGGGCTACACCTTC	CASISQGAVPQGYTF
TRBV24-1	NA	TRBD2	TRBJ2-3	TGTGCCACCAGTGATTGGGCTGGGGGTGCGGCGGGGGGGCCGGCAGATACGCAGTATTTT	CATSDWAGGAAGGPADTQYF
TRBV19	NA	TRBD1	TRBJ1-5	TGTGCCAGTAGACCTACAGGGGTGAGCAATCAGCCCCAGCATTTT	CASRPTGVSNQPQHF
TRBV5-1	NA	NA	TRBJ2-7	TGCGCCAGCAGCTTGGGCCCCGGGACTCCGGGAACCTACGAGCAGTACTTC	CASSLGPGTPGTYEQYF
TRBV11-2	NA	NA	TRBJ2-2	TGTGCCAGCAGCTCTAACACCGGGGAGCTGTTTTTT	CASSSNTGELFF
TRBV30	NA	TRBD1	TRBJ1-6	TGTGCCTGGAGTACAAACAGGGGGGGCTCCTATAATTCACCCCTCCACTTT	CAWSTNRGGSYNSPLHF
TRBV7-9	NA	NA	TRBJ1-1	TGTGCCAGCAGTTCTCAGGAGAACACTGAAGCTTTCTTT	CASSSQENTEAFF